Presented here are 8 T cell receptor beta chains from one specimen sequenced in a study of blood T cell repertoires in COVID-19. TCRdb's table, derived via immunoSEQ multiplex PCR, lists solely in-frame clones and lacks some. The sample holds about 110,000 clones, about 70% seen once. Sample: peripheral blood. Every receptor here comes from a human donor with acute or convalescent COVID-19. The donor label of this sample is uncertain.

This chain connects TRBV30 to TRBJ1-5; the D gene is possibly TRBD1 (6 bases). CDR3 length: 15 amino acids. CDR1 and CDR2 (germline): GTSNPN, SVGIG (reference sequence). Trimming removed 2 bases from V and 3 bases from J, with 14 bases in between. The CDR3 spells CAWSSSGDTNQPQHF. The CDR3 coding sequence is TGTGCCTGGAGTTCGTCCGGGGACACCAATCAGCCCCAGCATTTT. The variable domain in full, completed from reference TRBV30 and TRBJ1-5, reads SQTIHQWPATLVQPVGSPLSLECTVEGTSNPNLYWYRQAAGRGLQLLFYSVGIGQISSEVPQNLSASRPQDRQFILSSKKLLLSDSGFYLCAWSSSGDTNQPQHFGDGTRLSIL.

The rearrangement links TRBV5-1 to TRBJ1-2; TRBD1 matches at 11 bases. V was clipped by 0 bases and J by 4 bases; unmatched bases: 2. Germline-derived CDR1 and CDR2 are SGHRS and YFSETQ. The CDR3 contains 15 residues. The CDR3 is CASSLGGQGAYGYTF. In nucleotides, the CDR3 is TGCGCCAGCAGCTTGGGAGGACAGGGGGCCTATGGCTACACCTTC. The complete variable domain, with remaining parts taken from reference TRBV5-1 and TRBJ1-2, reads KAGVTQTPRYLIKTRGQQVTLSCSPISGHRSVSWYQQTPGQGLQFLFEYFSETQRNKGNFPGRFSGRQFSNSRSEMNVSTLELGDSALYLCASSLGGQGAYGYTFGSGTRLTVV.

This chain joins TRBV6-1 and TRBJ2-7; 8 bases line up with TRBD1. The CDR3 is 12 amino acids. Germline V gene data show CDR1 as MNHNS and CDR2 as SASEGT. The CDR3 spells CASSEGGTGLSV. The CDR3, as DNA: TGTGCCAGCAGTGAAGGCGGGACAGGTCTTTCTGTC.

V and J are TRBV19 and TRBJ1-1; TRBD1 is a possible D gene (6 bases). V was clipped by 8 bases and J by 0 bases, with 13 bases between them. CDR3 length: 14 amino acids. Germline V gives CDR1 LNHDA, CDR2 SQIVND (reference sequence). Here the CDR3 reads CASAAGALNTEAFF. The DNA of the CDR3 is TGTGCCAGTGCGGCGGGGGCCCTGAACACTGAAGCTTTCTTT. The variable domain in full, completed from reference TRBV19 and TRBJ1-1, reads DGGITQSPKYLFRKEGQNVTLSCEQNLNHDAMYWYRQDPGQGLRLIYYSQIVNDFQKGDIAEGYSVSREKKESFPLTVTSAQKNPTAFYLCASAAGALNTEAFFGQGTRLTVV.

This chain links TRBV7-2 with TRBJ1-1; perhaps TRBD1 as D (5 bases). This CDR3 spans 14 amino acids. Germline CDR1 is SGHTA and CDR2 is FQGNSA. With 5 bases removed from V and 0 bases from J, the gap between germline ends came to 10 bases. CDR3 in DNA: TGTGCCAGCAGCCTCCGCAGGGTGAACACTGAAGCTTTCTTT. Amino acid sequence: CASSLRRVNTEAFF.

The chain links TRBV18 to TRBJ2-1, with a tentative D call TRBD2 (6 bases). The CDR3 covers 14 residues. Trimming pared 5 bases from V and 1 base from J, leaving 9 bases between. Germline values: CDR1 KGHSH, CDR2 LQKENI. CDR3: CASSGGSSYNEQFF. For the CDR3, the DNA is TGTGCCAGCTCAGGGGGGTCGTCCTACAATGAGCAGTTCTTC.

The chain links TRBV14 to TRBJ1-2; no clear D gene. The CDR3 sequence is 14 residues long. V was trimmed by 3 bases and J by 1 base, leaving 9 bases between them. Germline CDR1 SGHDN, CDR2 FVKESK. Here the CDR3 reads CASSQVGSNYGYTF. DNA of the CDR3: TGTGCCAGCAGCCAGGTGGGCAGTAACTATGGCTACACCTTC.

This clone was found many times. J is TRBJ2-5 and V is TRBV5-1, with 7 bases matching TRBD2. Per the germline V gene, CDR1 is SGHRS and CDR2 is YFSETQ. After removal of 4 bases from V and 5 bases from J, the junction contained 8 bases not matched to a gene. The CDR3 is made up of 14 amino acids. For the CDR3, the DNA is TGCGCCAGCAGCCCAAGACCCGGGGGGGAGACCCAGTACTTC. It is translated as CASSPRPGGETQYF.